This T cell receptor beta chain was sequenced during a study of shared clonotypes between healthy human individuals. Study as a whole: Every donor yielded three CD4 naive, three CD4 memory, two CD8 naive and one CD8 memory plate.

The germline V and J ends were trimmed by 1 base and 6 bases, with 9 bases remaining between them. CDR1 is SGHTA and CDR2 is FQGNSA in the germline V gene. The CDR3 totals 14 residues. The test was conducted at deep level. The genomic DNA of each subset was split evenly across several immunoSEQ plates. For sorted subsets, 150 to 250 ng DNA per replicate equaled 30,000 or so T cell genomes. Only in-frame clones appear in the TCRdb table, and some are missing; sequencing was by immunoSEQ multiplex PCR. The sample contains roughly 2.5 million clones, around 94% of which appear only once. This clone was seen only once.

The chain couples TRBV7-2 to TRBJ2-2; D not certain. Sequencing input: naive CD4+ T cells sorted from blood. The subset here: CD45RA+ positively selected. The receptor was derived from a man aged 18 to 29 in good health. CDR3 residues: CASSLGLSPGELFF. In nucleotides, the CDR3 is TGTGCCAGCAGCTTAGGTCTATCCCCCGGGGAGCTGTTTTTT.